This TCR beta chain was documented in a study of cytomegalovirus exposure and HLA in healthy donors. Generated by immunoSEQ multiplex PCR, the TCRdb table keeps only in-frame clones and is missing some. The sample includes 100,000 to 150,000 clones, 80% to 90% seen only once; the top ten take 1.5% to 2%. Trimming pared 6 bases from V and 3 bases from J, leaving 12 bases between. The CDR3 spans 13 residues. Germline-derived CDR1 and CDR2 are SGHDT and YYEEEE. The V call is TRBV5-6, the J call TRBJ1-2; D not resolved. The sequenced sample consisted of PBMCs. The TCR originated in a woman under 30 in good health and CMV-seronegative. The CDR3 protein is CASTDSKDYGYTF. The CDR3 DNA follows: TGTGCCAGCACCGATAGTAAAGACTATGGCTACACCTTC.